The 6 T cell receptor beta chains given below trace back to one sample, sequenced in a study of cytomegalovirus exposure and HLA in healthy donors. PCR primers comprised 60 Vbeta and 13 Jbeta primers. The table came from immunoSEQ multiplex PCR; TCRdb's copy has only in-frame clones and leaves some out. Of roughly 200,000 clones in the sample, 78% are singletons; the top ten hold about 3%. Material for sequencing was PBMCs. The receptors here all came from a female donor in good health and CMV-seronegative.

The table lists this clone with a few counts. CDR3 nucleotide sequence: TGTGCCAGCAGTCTGACTAGTACCGGGGAGCTGTTTTTT. It is translated as CASSLTSTGELFF. The chain links TRBV4-2 to TRBJ2-2; maybe TRBD2 (6 bases). Trimming took 6 bases from V and 5 from J, leaving 10 bases between them. This CDR3 is built from 13 residues. Germline values: CDR1 LGHNA, CDR2 YNFKEQ.

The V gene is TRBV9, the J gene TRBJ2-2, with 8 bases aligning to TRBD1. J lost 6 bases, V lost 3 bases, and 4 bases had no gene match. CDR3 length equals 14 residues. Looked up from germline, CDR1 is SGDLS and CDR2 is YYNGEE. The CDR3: CASSDRGWAGELFF. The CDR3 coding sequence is TGTGCCAGCAGCGACAGGGGGTGGGCCGGGGAGCTGTTTTTT.

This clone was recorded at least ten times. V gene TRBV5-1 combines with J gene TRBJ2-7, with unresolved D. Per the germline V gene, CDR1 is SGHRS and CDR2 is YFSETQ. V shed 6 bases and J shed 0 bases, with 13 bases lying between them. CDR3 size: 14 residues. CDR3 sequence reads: CASTYGTGSYEQYF. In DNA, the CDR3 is TGCGCCAGCACCTACGGAACGGGCTCCTACGAGCAGTACTTC.

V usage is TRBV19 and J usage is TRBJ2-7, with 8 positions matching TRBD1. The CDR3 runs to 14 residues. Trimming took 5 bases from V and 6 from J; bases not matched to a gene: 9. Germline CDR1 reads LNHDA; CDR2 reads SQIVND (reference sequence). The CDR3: CASSGGQGFSEQYF. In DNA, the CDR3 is TGTGCCAGTAGTGGTGGACAGGGTTTTTCCGAGCAGTACTTC.

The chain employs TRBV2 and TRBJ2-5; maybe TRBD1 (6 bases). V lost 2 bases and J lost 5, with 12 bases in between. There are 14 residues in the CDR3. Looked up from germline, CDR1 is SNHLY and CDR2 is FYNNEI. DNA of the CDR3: TGTGCCAGCAGTGAAAATCAGGGGATCGAGACCCAGTACTTC. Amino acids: CASSENQGIETQYF.

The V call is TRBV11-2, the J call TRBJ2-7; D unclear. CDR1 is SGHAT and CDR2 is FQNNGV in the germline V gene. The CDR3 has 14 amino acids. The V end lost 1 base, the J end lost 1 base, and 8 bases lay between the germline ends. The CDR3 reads CASSLGVQSYEQYF. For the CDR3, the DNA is TGTGCCAGCAGCTTAGGAGTACAGTCCTACGAGCAGTACTTC.